Shown below are 17 T cell receptor beta chains from a single sample sequenced in a study of T cells after yellow fever vaccination. TCRdb re-analysed the 5' RACE reads in MiXCR, keeping a single row per CDR3 protein. The sample has about 400,000 distinct CDR3 sequences; roughly 6.2% are singletons. The sample in question was PBMCs, obtained 5 days after the yellow fever booster vaccination. The receptors were gathered from a man younger than 45 who received the YFV17D yellow fever vaccine.

V and J are TRBV5-1 and TRBJ2-5; TRBD2 matches at 7 bases. Germline V gives CDR1 SGHRS, CDR2 YFSETQ. Trimming at V came to 3 bases and at J to 7 bases, leaving 15 bases not matched to a gene. CDR3 length: 16 residues. CDR3 amino acids: CASSWDPSGVPGTQYF. DNA for the CDR3: TGCGCCAGCAGCTGGGATCCTAGCGGAGTCCCGGGGACCCAGTACTTC. The full variable domain, its missing parts supplied by reference TRBV5-1 and TRBJ2-5, is KAGVTQTPRYLIKTRGQQVTLSCSPISGHRSVSWYQQTPGQGLQFLFEYFSETQRNKGNFPGRFSGRQFSNSRSEMNVSTLELGDSALYLCASSWDPSGVPGTQYFGPGTRLLVL.

This clonotype was found a few times. This chain connects TRBV20-1 to TRBJ1-5; D is uncertain. This CDR3 spans 14 amino acids. V was clipped by 6 bases and J by 7 bases, with 19 bases between them. Per the germline V gene, CDR1 is DFQATT and CDR2 is SNEGSKA (reference sequence). CDR3 protein: CSAGRYEGTQPQHF. In nucleotides, the CDR3 is TGCAGTGCCGGACGGTATGAGGGAACCCAGCCCCAGCATTTT.

This clonotype occurred a few times. The rearrangement links TRBV7-6 to TRBJ2-5; D is perhaps TRBD2 (5 bases). Germline CDR1 SGHVS, CDR2 FNYEAQ. CDR3 size: 15 residues. The V gene lost 3 bases and the J gene lost 4 bases, with 15 bases spanning the gap. The CDR3 DNA reads as TGTGCCAGCAGCTTGTTTTTTGGTGGAGGAGAGACCCAGTACTTC. Its translation: CASSLFFGGGETQYF.

CDR3 sequence (DNA): TGTGCCAGCAGTTACGATCAGTACAATGAGCAGTTCTTC. As protein: CASSYDQYNEQFF. The V gene is TRBV6-5, the J gene TRBJ2-1; no clear D. Germline V gene data show CDR1 as MNHEY and CDR2 as SVGAGI. V shed 2 bases and J shed 4 bases, with 6 bases lying between them. The CDR3 runs to 13 residues.

This clonotype was seen many times. The chain links TRBV20-1 to TRBJ1-1; the D is unclear. The CDR3 runs 11 residues. CDR1 DFQATT and CDR2 SNEGSKA come from the germline V gene (reference sequence). V was cut by 6 bases and J by 1 base, with 6 bases left in between. The CDR3 coding sequence is TGCAGTGCCACGTGGAACACTGAAGCTTTCTTT. Its translation is CSATWNTEAFF.

The rearrangement uses TRBV29-1 and TRBJ2-1; 11 nucleotides agree with TRBD2. CDR3 length: 13 amino acids. The germline V gene has CDR1 SQVTM and CDR2 ANQGSEA. The J segment lost 6 bases and the V segment lost 7 bases, leaving 5 bases of the junction unmatched. In DNA form, the CDR3 reads TGCAGCGCTCGACTAGCGGGAAGCAATGAGCAGTTCTTC. It codes for CSARLAGSNEQFF.

This clonotype appeared a few times. This rearrangement joins TRBV5-1 to TRBJ1-4; D not certain. Trimming shortened V by 0 bases and J by 7 bases, and 10 bases separated the two germline ends. From germline, CDR1 is SGHRS and CDR2 YFSETQ. CDR3 size: 14 residues. As DNA, the CDR3 is TGCGCCAGCAGCTTGGGGACGATGGGTGAAAAACTGTTTTTT. Its protein product is CASSLGTMGEKLFF.

This clonotype was counted ten times or more. V gene TRBV20-1 combines with J gene TRBJ1-6; D is unclear. Germline values: CDR1 DFQATT, CDR2 SNEGSKA (reference sequence). V shed 1 base and J shed 7 bases, with 14 bases lying between them. The CDR3 is 15 residues long. The CDR3, as DNA: TGCAGTGCTAGAGCCCGCACGGGGATCAATTCACCCCTCCACTTT. Translation: CSARARTGINSPLHF.

Ten or more counts support this clonotype. The chain employs TRBV6-1 and TRBJ2-7; D perhaps matches TRBD2 (6 bases). In germline, CDR1 is MNHNS, CDR2 SASEGT. The CDR3 runs to 13 residues. Trimming took off 8 bases at V and 4 bases at J, with 15 bases between the two ends. In DNA form, the CDR3 reads TGTGCCAGCCGAGAGGCCCGGGGGTACGAGCAGTACTTC. Translation: CASREARGYEQYF.

This clonotype has more than one count but fewer than ten. The DNA of the CDR3 is TGTGCCTGGAGTGCCGGGACCCCAACCTACAATGAGCAGTTCTTC. Translating gives CAWSAGTPTYNEQFF. The chain has TRBV30 and TRBJ2-1; possibly TRBD1 or TRBD2 for D (5 bases each). The germline V and J ends were trimmed by 1 base and 2 bases, with 12 bases remaining between them. Germline CDR1 is GTSNPN and CDR2 is SVGIG (reference sequence). This CDR3 is 15 amino acids long.

This clonotype occurred many times. This chain uses TRBV5-5 with TRBJ2-5; D perhaps matches TRBD2 (6 bases). The germline gives CDR1 SGHKS, CDR2 YYEKEE (reference sequence). This CDR3 is built from 14 residues. The V end lost 4 bases, the J end lost 2 bases, and 12 bases lay between the germline ends. The CDR3 nucleotides read TGTGCCAGCAGCCGGGCGGGACCACAAGAGACCCAGTACTTC. It encodes CASSRAGPQETQYF.

This clonotype was seen many times. This chain links TRBV29-1 with TRBJ1-2, with D tentatively TRBD1 (5 bases). CDR3 length: 14 amino acids. Germline CDR1 SQVTM, CDR2 ANQGSEA. V was trimmed by 4 bases and J by 8 bases, leaving 20 bases between them. CDR3 loop: CSVGRTVGVGGYTF. In nucleotides, the CDR3 is TGCAGCGTTGGGCGGACGGTAGGGGTCGGGGGCTACACCTTC.

The gene calls are TRBV19 and TRBJ2-2; D perhaps matches TRBD1 (5 bases). The CDR3 has 15 amino acids. Germline V CDR1 and CDR2: LNHDA, SQIVND (reference sequence). V was trimmed by 4 bases and J by 1 base, leaving 10 bases between them. This CDR3 reads CASSKGLGNTGELFF. The DNA for the CDR3 is TGTGCCAGTAGTAAGGGGCTGGGGAACACCGGGGAGCTGTTTTTT.

The chain links TRBV7-2 to TRBJ2-7; 9 bases line up with TRBD1. The ends lost 6 bases at V and 9 bases at J; junction bases unmatched: 9. CDR3 length: 13 amino acids. Germline assignment: CDR1 SGHTA and CDR2 FQGNSA. In nucleotides, the CDR3 is TGTGCCAGCAGAGGGGACAGGGTATCTGGGCAGTACTTC. Protein product: CASRGDRVSGQYF.

This clonotype occurred many times. The chain carries TRBV11-2 and TRBJ1-2; D possibly corresponds to TRBD1 (5 bases). Trimming cost V 5 bases and J 0 bases, with 22 bases left between them. CDR3 length: 18 residues. Germline CDR1 reads SGHAT; CDR2 reads FQNNGV. The CDR3 loop reads CASSPRRGSGSPNYGYTF. In DNA, the CDR3 is TGTGCCAGCAGCCCTCGTAGGGGTTCGGGCAGCCCTAACTATGGCTACACCTTC.

This clonotype was detected ten times or more. This sequence joins TRBV7-8 and TRBJ1-1; D gene unclear. The CDR3 totals 14 residues. The V end lost 5 bases, the J end lost 12 bases, and 22 bases lay between the germline ends. The germline CDR1 and CDR2 sequences are SGHVS and FQNEAQ. The CDR3 region is CASSAFRATPDPFF. CDR3 coding DNA: TGTGCCAGCAGCGCCTTCAGAGCTACACCGGACCCTTTCTTT.

This clonotype has a count of ten or more. This chain links TRBV6-4 with TRBJ2-4; 11 bases map to TRBD2. CDR3 length: 20 amino acids. Looked up from germline, CDR1 is MRHNA and CDR2 is SNTAGT. The ends lost 5 bases at V and 1 base at J; junction bases unmatched: 16. CDR3 residues: CASSPKLAGDTERAKNIQYF. In DNA form, the CDR3 reads TGTGCCAGCAGTCCAAAACTAGCGGGAGACACAGAGAGGGCCAAAAACATTCAGTACTTC.